Sequencing of this T cell receptor beta chain was carried out in a study of T cells in Graves' hyperthyroidism and ophthalmopathy. Whole-study results and caveats: Most thyroid clonotypes expanded above 0.001 appeared in blood too.

Comment on this clonotype: Its antigen is undetermined.

Hyperthyroidism had been newly diagnosed in patients aged 18 to 65, and its duration was under 2 months. Fresh peripheral blood, around 11 ml of it, supplied the PBMCs. The investigators amplified TCR beta CDR3 regions from RNA transcripts. The study used the HTBI primer set for a first-round RT-PCR of the TCR CDR3. From the multiplex PCR reads, TCRdb called clonotypes with MiXCR, one entry per CDR3 protein. The table records hundreds of thousands of distinct CDR3 sequences, 38% of them present only once. Trimming took off 5 bases at V and 1 base at J, with 12 bases between the two ends. This CDR3 region has 14 residues. Germline V gene data show CDR1 as SGHNT and CDR2 as YYREEE (reference sequence).

The sequencing sample was made of blood. The rearrangement links TRBV5-4 to TRBJ1-1, with D maybe TRBD1 (6 bases). The TCR sequence derives from a man aged 18 to 29 with Graves' hyperthyroidism. The CDR3 DNA is TGTGCCAGCAGGCCCAACAGGGAGAACACTGAAGCTTTCTTT. Its translation is CASRPNRENTEAFF.